Below, one T cell receptor beta chain is given with its context. This CDR3 spans 14 amino acids. The V end lost 6 bases, the J end lost 4 bases, and 15 bases lay between the germline ends. Germline V gene lookup returns CDR1 MNHEY and CDR2 SVGAGI. The data stem from a study of blood T cell repertoires in COVID-19. Study overall: T cells, B-cell-depleted T cells, or PBMCs provided the cDNA or gDNA that served as material.

Methods used by the authors: The assay estimated nucleated cells by amplifying reference gene primers. Using immunoSEQ multiplex PCR, the repertoire was profiled, and TCRdb retains in-frame clones only, with some absent. That table supplies the V and J calls and clone size; D and trimming were determined from the DNA. This table holds 80,000 to 90,000 clones, 86% found once. V usage is TRBV6-5 and J usage is TRBJ1-2; the D gene is possibly TRBD1 (5 bases). The receptor comes from an elderly man with active or convalescent COVID-19. Sequencing was performed on peripheral blood. CDR3: CASRVRTSTYGYTF. DNA of the CDR3: TGTGCCAGCAGGGTAAGGACAAGCACCTATGGCTACACCTTC.